The 31 T cell receptor beta chains below were found in one sample sequenced in a study of T cells after yellow fever vaccination. TCRdb re-called the 5' RACE reads with MiXCR, one entry per CDR3 protein. The table records fewer than 400,000 distinct CDR3 sequences, around 10% of them present only once. Material: CD4+ T cells sorted from PBMCs, obtained 45 days after the yellow fever booster vaccination. Source of these receptors: a man between 18 and 29 years old who received the YFV17D yellow fever vaccine.

The J gene is TRBJ1-4, the V gene TRBV7-9, with D maybe TRBD1 (6 bases). Germline V lookup: CDR1 SEHNR, CDR2 FQNEAQ (reference sequence). The V end lost 7 bases, the J end lost 7 bases, and 16 bases lay between the germline ends. CDR3 length: 14 residues. As DNA, the CDR3 is TGTGCCAGCAACCGTCCGGGACAAGGTGAAAAACTGTTTTTT. Its translation: CASNRPGQGEKLFF.

This clonotype was seen a handful of times. The V gene is TRBV6-5, the J gene TRBJ1-1; D is undetermined. Germline values: CDR1 MNHEY, CDR2 SVGAGI. This CDR3 comprises 15 residues. Trimming shortened V by 5 bases and J by 1 base, and 14 bases separated the two germline ends. The CDR3 sequence is CASSRRPLPNTEAFF. The CDR3 nucleotides are TGTGCCAGCAGTCGCCGACCCCTCCCGAACACTGAAGCTTTCTTT.

This chain connects TRBV7-9 to TRBJ2-3; D uncertain. Germline loops: CDR1 SEHNR, CDR2 FQNEAQ (reference sequence). The CDR3 spans 17 residues. V was clipped by 2 bases and J by 5 bases, with 20 bases between them. CDR3 region: CASSLFTLAGPQDTQYF. For the CDR3, the DNA is TGTGCCAGCAGCTTATTTACTTTGGCCGGTCCCCAAGATACGCAGTATTTT.

The V call is TRBV2, the J call TRBJ1-1, with TRBD1 matching 8 bases. Germline CDR1 SNHLY, CDR2 FYNNEI. CDR3 size: 14 residues. V lost 8 bases and J lost 8; bases outside the gene matches: 13. The CDR3 here is CASAAGQVVGEAFF. For the CDR3, the DNA is TGTGCCAGCGCCGCGGGACAGGTCGTAGGGGAAGCTTTCTTT.

This clonotype has a count of ten or more. The chain couples TRBV7-3 to TRBJ2-1, with D possibly matching TRBD1 (6 bases). V lost 5 bases and J 8 bases, leaving 13 bases between the germline ends. Germline CDR1 reads SGHTA; CDR2 reads FQGTGA. This CDR3 is built from 13 residues. The CDR3 coding sequence is TGTGCCAGCAGCAGTGAACAGGGTTATGAGCAGTTCTTC. Its protein is CASSSEQGYEQFF.

There are a few counts of this clonotype. The V and J genes are TRBV18 and TRBJ1-1; maybe TRBD1 (5 bases). In germline, CDR1 is KGHSH, CDR2 LQKENI. The V end lost 1 base, the J end lost 0 bases, and 12 bases lay between the germline ends. The CDR3 covers 16 residues. CDR3 in amino acids: CASSPLEGVLNTEAFF. In nucleotides, the CDR3 is TGTGCCAGCTCACCACTTGAAGGGGTACTGAACACTGAAGCTTTCTTT.

The rearrangement uses TRBV4-1 and TRBJ2-4; 8 nucleotides match TRBD1. Germline loops: CDR1 MGHRA, CDR2 YSYEKL. The CDR3 spans 14 residues. J gave up 8 bases and V 4 bases, and 7 bases lay outside the gene matches. CDR3 nucleotides: TGCGCCAGCAGCCTGACAGGGGCGGGTGACATTCAGTACTTC. Its translation: CASSLTGAGDIQYF.

The rearrangement joins TRBV7-9 to TRBJ2-1; a possible D gene is TRBD1 (5 bases). The germline V and J ends were trimmed by 5 bases and 0 bases, with 14 bases remaining between them. This CDR3 is 16 amino acids long. Germline lookup yields CDR1 SEHNR and CDR2 FQNEAQ (reference sequence). CDR3 bases: TGTGCCAGCAGCCCGAACAGGATTAGCTCCTACAATGAGCAGTTCTTC. It specifies CASSPNRISSYNEQFF.

This clonotype was counted a few times. The chain employs TRBV6-5 and TRBJ2-7, with D possibly matching TRBD2 (6 bases). CDR1 and CDR2 (germline): MNHEY, SVGAGI. CDR3 length: 16 residues. V lost 5 bases and J 0 bases, leaving 17 bases between the germline ends. CDR3 amino acids: CASSHYGRDGSYEQYF. For the CDR3, the DNA is TGTGCCAGCAGTCACTACGGGAGAGACGGCTCCTACGAGCAGTACTTC.

This clonotype was seen a few times. The rearrangement uses TRBV3-1 and TRBJ1-3; no clear D. Trimming took 2 bases from V and 4 from J, leaving 9 bases between them. The germline CDR1 and CDR2 sequences are LGHDT and YNNKEL (reference sequence). The length of the CDR3 is 14 residues. The CDR3 loop is CASSQNSFGNTIYF. The CDR3 coding sequence is TGTGCCAGCAGCCAAAACTCCTTCGGAAACACCATATATTTT.

The gene calls are TRBV28 and TRBJ2-7; D assignment may be TRBD1 or TRBD2 (5 bases each). Germline lookup yields CDR1 MDHEN and CDR2 SYDVKM. The ends were cut back, 5 bases at V and 6 bases at J, with 17 bases in the middle. The CDR3 totals 14 residues. CDR3 loop: CASSPGHLRGEQYV. The CDR3 coding sequence is TGTGCCAGCAGTCCCGGACACCTCCGGGGCGAGCAGTACGTC.

This clonotype has more than one count but fewer than ten. This rearrangement joins TRBV18 to TRBJ2-7; 9 positions match TRBD2. Germline-derived CDR1 and CDR2 are KGHSH and LQKENI. J was trimmed by 2 bases and V by 7 bases; bases with no gene match: 12. This CDR3 region has 16 residues. The CDR3 loop reads CASFGRRAGGPYEQYF. For the CDR3, the DNA is TGTGCCAGCTTCGGACGTAGGGCGGGGGGGCCCTACGAGCAGTACTTC.

This clonotype was found many times. The chain links TRBV7-9 to TRBJ2-3; no clear D gene. The V end lost 5 bases, the J end lost 6 bases, and 6 bases lay between the germline ends. The CDR3 extends over 11 amino acids. Germline V gene sequence: CDR1 SEHNR, CDR2 FQNEAQ (reference sequence). CDR3 DNA sequence: TGTGCCAGCAGCCGATCCGATACGCAGTATTTT. This encodes CASSRSDTQYF.

CDR3 in DNA: TGTGCCAGCAGCAAGGGGGCGGCTTGGGGGGGTGAGCAGTTCTTC. It is translated as CASSKGAAWGGEQFF. The chain joins TRBV6-5 to TRBJ2-1, with D possibly called TRBD1 or TRBD2 (7 bases each). The CDR3 has 15 residues. V lost 6 bases and J 9 bases, leaving 21 bases between the germline ends. Germline CDR1 reads MNHEY; CDR2 reads SVGAGI.

This clonotype appeared a few times. The rearrangement links TRBV7-2 to TRBJ2-3; D is undetermined. CDR3 length: 13 amino acids. Germline V CDR1 and CDR2: SGHTA, FQGNSA. Trimming removed 0 bases from V and 9 bases from J, with 10 bases in between. CDR3 sequence: CASSLAVERTQYF. The CDR3, as DNA: TGTGCCAGCAGCTTAGCGGTTGAAAGGACGCAGTATTTT.

This sequence joins TRBV6-5 and TRBJ1-2; 8 nucleotides agree with TRBD1. The CDR3 sequence is 17 residues long. Unmatched junction bases numbered 10, after V lost 0 bases and J lost 4 bases. In germline, CDR1 is MNHEY, CDR2 SVGAGI. In nucleotides, the CDR3 is TGTGCCAGCAGTTACTCCACAGGGGGTAAGGCGAGCTATGGCTACACCTTC. As protein: CASSYSTGGKASYGYTF.

This chain joins TRBV7-2 and TRBJ2-3; no reliable D call. CDR1 is SGHTA and CDR2 is FQGNSA in the germline V gene. This CDR3 is 15 amino acids long. The germline V and J ends were trimmed by 10 bases and 0 bases, with 17 bases remaining between them. In DNA form, the CDR3 reads TGTGCCACTAGACCCGAGCCTGCTAGCACAGATACGCAGTATTTT. Protein product: CATRPEPASTDTQYF.

This clonotype has ten or more counts. In DNA form, the CDR3 reads TGTGCCAGCAGCCCCTCCCAAGCGGGGGGCACAGATACGCAGTATTTT. It yields the protein CASSPSQAGGTDTQYF. The genes are TRBV7-2 and TRBJ2-3; 8 nucleotides align to TRBD2. The CDR3 contains 16 residues. The germline V gene has CDR1 SGHTA and CDR2 FQGNSA. Trimming took 5 bases from V and 1 from J; bases not matched to a gene: 8.

The gene calls are TRBV5-1 and TRBJ2-2; TRBD1 aligns across 8 bases. V gave up 4 bases and J gave up 5 bases; unmatched junction bases: 7. CDR1 SGHRS and CDR2 YFSETQ come from the germline V gene. The CDR3 spans 15 residues. Here the CDR3 DNA reads TGCGCCAGCAGCGCCCAGGGGGCTAGGACCGGGGAGCTGTTTTTT. This sequence encodes CASSAQGARTGELFF.

In DNA, the CDR3 is TGCGCCAGCAGTTTCTCTACTTGGACAGGGGGCAATGAGCAGTTCTTC. Amino acids: CASSFSTWTGGNEQFF. The rearrangement joins TRBV5-1 to TRBJ2-1; TRBD1 agrees at 10 bases. The CDR3 has 16 amino acids. J lost 6 bases, V lost 5 bases, and 11 bases had no gene match. The germline V gene has CDR1 SGHRS and CDR2 YFSETQ.

The rearrangement links TRBV14 to TRBJ2-5; TRBD1 aligns across 7 bases. The V gene end was trimmed by 6 bases and the J gene end by 2 bases; junction bases not matched to a gene: 9. Germline V CDR1 and CDR2: SGHDN, FVKESK. This CDR3 is 15 amino acids long. The CDR3 loop is CASRPRGQAQETQYF. The DNA of the CDR3 is TGTGCCAGCAGACCCCGAGGACAGGCTCAAGAGACCCAGTACTTC.

This clonotype was recorded many times. The J gene is TRBJ2-2, the V gene TRBV11-3; D perhaps matches TRBD2 (5 bases). CDR3 length equals 14 residues. Germline lookup yields CDR1 SGHNT and CDR2 YENEEA. V lost 4 bases and J 7 bases, leaving 13 bases between the germline ends. CDR3 protein: CASSYRLLSGELFF. CDR3 DNA: TGTGCCAGCAGCTATAGACTACTTAGCGGGGAGCTGTTTTTT.

The J gene is TRBJ2-1, the V gene TRBV6-5; no firm D call. V gave up 5 bases and J gave up 0 bases, with 8 bases separating them. Per the germline V gene, CDR1 is MNHEY and CDR2 is SVGAGI. The CDR3 contains 14 residues. CDR3 DNA sequence: TGTGCCAGCAGTCGATGGGGCTCCTACAATGAGCAGTTCTTC. This encodes CASSRWGSYNEQFF.

This clonotype was detected a few times. This sequence joins TRBV27 and TRBJ2-3, with D perhaps matching TRBD2 (6 bases). The V gene's germline CDR1 is MNHEY and CDR2 SMNVEV (reference sequence). CDR3 length equals 16 residues. The ends were cut back, 2 bases at V and 2 bases at J, with 14 bases in the middle. The CDR3 loop reads CASSLRRGSSTDTQYF. DNA for the CDR3: TGTGCCAGCAGTTTACGGAGGGGCAGCTCCACAGATACGCAGTATTTT.

The chain couples TRBV20-1 to TRBJ2-4, with a weak D call TRBD1 (6 bases). The length of the CDR3 is 9 residues. The germline V gene has CDR1 DFQATT and CDR2 SNEGSKA (reference sequence). The CDR3, as DNA: TGCAACCAGGGGTGCATTCAGTACTTC. Protein: CNQGCIQYF.

The chain couples TRBV5-4 to TRBJ1-4; the match to TRBD1 covers 7 bases. The CDR3 spans 16 residues. The J segment lost 2 bases and the V segment lost 3 bases, leaving 7 bases of the junction unmatched. The germline V gene encodes CDR1 SGHNT and CDR2 YYREEE (reference sequence). DNA for the CDR3: TGTGCCAGCAGCTCGACAGGGAGCGGTACTAATGAAAAACTGTTTTTT. Amino acid sequence: CASSSTGSGTNEKLFF.

Here the CDR3 reads CASSSGLAGGLPPSTDTQYF. Here the CDR3 DNA reads TGTGCCAGCAGCTCCGGACTAGCGGGGGGCCTACCCCCTAGCACAGATACGCAGTATTTT. This sequence joins TRBV5-4 and TRBJ2-3; TRBD2 matches at 14 bases. Looked up from germline, CDR1 is SGHNT and CDR2 is YYREEE (reference sequence). V shed 3 bases and J 0 bases; nucleotides not matched to a gene: 12. The CDR3 is made up of 20 amino acids. Combining the CDR3 with reference TRBV5-4 and TRBJ2-3 gives the whole variable domain ETGVTQSPTHLIKTRGQQVTLRCSSQSGHNTVSWYQQALGQGPQFIFQYYREEENGRGNFPPRFSGLQFPNYSSELNVNALELDDSALYLCASSSGLAGGLPPSTDTQYFGPGTRLTVL.

The genes are TRBV6-5 and TRBJ1-6, with unresolved D. V was clipped by 1 base and J by 12 bases, with 10 bases between them. CDR1 and CDR2 (germline): MNHEY, SVGAGI. The length of the CDR3 is 13 residues. CDR3 nucleotide sequence: TGTGCCAGCAGTTACTGGGCGGACGGACCCCTCCACTTT. Its protein is CASSYWADGPLHF.

This sequence joins TRBV20-1 and TRBJ2-5, with TRBD1 identical over 9 bases. CDR3 length: 15 residues. The germline CDR1 and CDR2 sequences are DFQATT and SNEGSKA (reference sequence). The J segment lost 3 bases and the V segment lost 4 bases, leaving 9 bases of the junction unmatched. The chain's CDR3 is CSATQGALIEETQYF. CDR3 nucleotide sequence: TGCAGTGCTACACAGGGGGCGCTCATTGAAGAGACCCAGTACTTC.

This clonotype was counted only a few times. The V gene is TRBV15, the J gene TRBJ2-1; 8 nucleotides match TRBD1. Unmatched junction bases numbered 8, after V lost 3 bases and J lost 1 base. This CDR3 contains 17 residues. Germline V gene lookup returns CDR1 LNHNV and CDR2 YYDKDF (reference sequence). CDR3 in amino acids: CATSRAFGTGSYNEQFF. DNA for the CDR3: TGTGCCACCAGCAGGGCCTTTGGGACAGGTTCCTACAATGAGCAGTTCTTC.

The sample holds a few counts of this clonotype. The genes are TRBV7-8 and TRBJ2-3; the match to TRBD2 covers 14 bases. V dropped 5 bases and J dropped 10; count of bases not matched to a gene: 11. Germline V gene data show CDR1 as SGHVS and CDR2 as FQNEAQ. CDR3 size: 16 residues. The CDR3 DNA is TGTGCCAGCAGCCCCAGGGGGACTAGCGGGGGTTCTCCGCAGTATTTT. Translation gives CASSPRGTSGGSPQYF. The whole variable domain, filled in from reference TRBV7-8 and TRBJ2-3, reads GAGVSQSPRYKVAKRGQDVALRCDPISGHVSLFWYQQALGQGPEFLTYFQNEAQLDKSGLPSDRFFAERPEGSVSTLKIQRTQQEDSAVYLCASSPRGTSGGSPQYFGPGTRLTVL.